This T cell receptor beta chain was found in a study of patients and donors after allogeneic stem cell transplantation. TCRdb independently ran MiXCR on the RT-PCR reads; one entry per CDR3 protein. Here the sample spans hundreds of thousands of distinct CDR3 sequences, over 12% being singletons. Germline-derived CDR1 and CDR2 are MNHEY and SVGAGI. This CDR3 is 16 amino acids long. V was clipped by 2 bases and J by 0 bases, with 10 bases between them. The origin of this receptor is a human donor who was either an allogeneic HSCT recipient or a stem cell or donor lymphocyte infusion donor (not recorded which). It is not recorded whose cells these are; they may come from a transplant donor. The genes are TRBV6-5 and TRBJ2-2, with D perhaps matching TRBD2 (5 bases). Sequencing was performed on blood, either unsorted or a sorted T cell fraction (not recorded which). The CDR3: CASSYESGSNTGELFF. In DNA, the CDR3 is TGTGCCAGCAGTTACGAGTCGGGATCGAACACCGGGGAGCTGTTTTTT.